This T cell receptor (beta chain) was sequenced during a study of cytomegalovirus exposure and HLA in healthy donors. Turning to the study itself: Unique TCRs numbering some 80 million, obtained from HLA-typed donors, made up an early data release. Study findings and constraints: One variant, a missense change in DCLRE1C, was linked in a later analysis to TCR beta V- and J-gene trimming. Presence/absence analyses assumed roughly uniform sequencing depth across donors, which may not hold.

The CDR3 runs 15 residues. V was pared by 5 bases and J by 10 bases, with 18 bases between. Germline-derived CDR1 and CDR2 are SEHNR and FQNEAQ (reference sequence). Details on this clone: Its antigen is currently unknown.

With 60 Vbeta and 13 Jbeta primers, the PCR was carried out. Produced via immunoSEQ multiplex PCR; TCRdb's table is partial and in-frame only. The profile shows 130,000 or so clones, over 65% of them singletons. The specimen was PBMCs. The chain couples TRBV7-9 to TRBJ1-6; possible D gene TRBD1, 5 bases. The sequence derives from a female donor in good health and CMV-seropositive. The CDR3 protein is CASSHPGGVQSPLHF. DNA for the CDR3: TGTGCCAGCAGCCACCCGGGGGGTGTCCAGTCACCCCTCCACTTT.